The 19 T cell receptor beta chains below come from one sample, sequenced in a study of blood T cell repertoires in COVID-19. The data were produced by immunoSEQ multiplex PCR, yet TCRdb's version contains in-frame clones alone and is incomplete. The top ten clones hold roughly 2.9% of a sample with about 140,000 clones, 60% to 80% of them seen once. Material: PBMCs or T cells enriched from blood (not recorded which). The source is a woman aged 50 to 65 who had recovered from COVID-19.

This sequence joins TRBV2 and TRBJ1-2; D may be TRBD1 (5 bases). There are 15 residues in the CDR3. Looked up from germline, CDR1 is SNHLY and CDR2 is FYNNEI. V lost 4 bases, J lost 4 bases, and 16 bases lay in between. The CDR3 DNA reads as TGTGCCAGCAGTGTCGATGGGGCGCAGGGCTATGGCTACACCTTC. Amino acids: CASSVDGAQGYGYTF. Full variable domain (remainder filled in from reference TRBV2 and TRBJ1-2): EPEVTQTPSHQVTQMGQEVILRCVPISNHLYFYWYRQILGQKVEFLVSFYNNEISEKSEIFDDQFSVERPDGSNFTLKIRSTKLEDSAMYFCASSVDGAQGYGYTFGSGTRLTVV.

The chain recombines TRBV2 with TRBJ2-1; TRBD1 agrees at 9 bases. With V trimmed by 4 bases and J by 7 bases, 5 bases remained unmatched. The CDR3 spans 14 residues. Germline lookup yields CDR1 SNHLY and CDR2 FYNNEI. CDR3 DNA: TGTGCCAGCAGTGGGGGACAGGGTACGAATGAGCAGTTCTTC. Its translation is CASSGGQGTNEQFF.

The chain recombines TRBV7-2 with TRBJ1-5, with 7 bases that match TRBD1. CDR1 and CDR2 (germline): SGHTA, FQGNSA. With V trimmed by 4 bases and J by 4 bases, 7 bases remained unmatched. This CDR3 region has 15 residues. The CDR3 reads CASSSSRGRNQPQHF. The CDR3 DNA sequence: TGTGCCAGCAGCTCTTCTAGGGGGCGAAATCAGCCCCAGCATTTT.

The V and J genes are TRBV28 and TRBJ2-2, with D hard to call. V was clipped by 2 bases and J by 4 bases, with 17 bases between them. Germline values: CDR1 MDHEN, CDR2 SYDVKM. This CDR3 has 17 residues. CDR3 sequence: CASSLPAHPTVTGELFF. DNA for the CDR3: TGTGCCAGCAGTTTACCCGCCCACCCTACAGTCACCGGGGAGCTGTTTTTT.

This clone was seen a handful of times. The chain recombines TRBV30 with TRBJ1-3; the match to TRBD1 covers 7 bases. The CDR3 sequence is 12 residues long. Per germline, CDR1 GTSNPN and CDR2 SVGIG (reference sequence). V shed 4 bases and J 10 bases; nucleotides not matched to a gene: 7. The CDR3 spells CAWTTTTGTIYF. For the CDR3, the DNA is TGTGCCTGGACTACAACGACAGGGACCATATATTTT.

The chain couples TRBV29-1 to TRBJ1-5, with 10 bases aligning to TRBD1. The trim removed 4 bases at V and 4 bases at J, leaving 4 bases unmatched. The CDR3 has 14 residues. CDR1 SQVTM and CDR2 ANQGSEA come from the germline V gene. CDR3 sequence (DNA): TGCAGCGTTGGGGGACAGGGGATTAATCAGCCCCAGCATTTT. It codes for CSVGGQGINQPQHF.

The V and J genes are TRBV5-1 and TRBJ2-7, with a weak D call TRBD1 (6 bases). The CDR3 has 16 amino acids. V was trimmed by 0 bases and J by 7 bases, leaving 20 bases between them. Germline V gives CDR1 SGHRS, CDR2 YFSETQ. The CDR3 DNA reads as TGCGCCAGCAGCTTGGCGAGTGGTACAGGGATGAGGGAGCAGTACTTC. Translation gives CASSLASGTGMREQYF.

The CDR3 protein is CASSITDSTEAFF. The CDR3 DNA follows: TGTGCCAGCAGTATAACCGACAGCACTGAAGCTTTCTTT. The rearrangement joins TRBV28 to TRBJ1-1; D is possibly TRBD1 (5 bases). There are 13 residues in the CDR3. In germline, CDR1 is MDHEN, CDR2 SYDVKM. Between the trimmed V and J ends, which lost 5 bases and 4 bases, there was a span of 11 bases.

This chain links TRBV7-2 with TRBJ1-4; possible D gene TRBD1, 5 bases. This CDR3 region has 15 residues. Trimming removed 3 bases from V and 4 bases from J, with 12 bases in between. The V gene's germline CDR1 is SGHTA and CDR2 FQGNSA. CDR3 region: CASSFPGRGNEKLFF. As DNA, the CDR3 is TGTGCCAGCAGCTTTCCCGGGAGGGGTAATGAAAAACTGTTTTTT. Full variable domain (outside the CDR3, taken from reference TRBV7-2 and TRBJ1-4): GAGVSQSPSNKVTEKGKDVELRCDPISGHTALYWYRQSLGQGLEFLIYFQGNSAPDKSGLPSDRFSAERTGGSVSTLTIQRTQQEDSAVYLCASSFPGRGNEKLFFGSGTQLSVL.

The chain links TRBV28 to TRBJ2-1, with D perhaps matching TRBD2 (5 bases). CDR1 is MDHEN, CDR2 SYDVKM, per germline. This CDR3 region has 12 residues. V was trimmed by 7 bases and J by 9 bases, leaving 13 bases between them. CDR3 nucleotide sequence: TGTGCCAGCACGCCCCAAGGGAGTGAGCAGTTCTTC. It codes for CASTPQGSEQFF.

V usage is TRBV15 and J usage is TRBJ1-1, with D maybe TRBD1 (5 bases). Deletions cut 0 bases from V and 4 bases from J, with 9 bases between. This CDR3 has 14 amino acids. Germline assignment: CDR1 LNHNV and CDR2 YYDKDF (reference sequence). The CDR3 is CATSRDRVGTEAFF. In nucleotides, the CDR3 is TGTGCCACCAGCAGAGACAGGGTTGGCACTGAAGCTTTCTTT.

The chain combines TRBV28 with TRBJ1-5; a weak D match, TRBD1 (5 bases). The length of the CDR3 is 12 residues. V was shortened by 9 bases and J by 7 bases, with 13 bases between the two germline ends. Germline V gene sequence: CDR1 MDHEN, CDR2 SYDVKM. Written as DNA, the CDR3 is TGTGCCAGTCAGGGTTATGGACAGCCCCAGCATTTT. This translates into CASQGYGQPQHF.

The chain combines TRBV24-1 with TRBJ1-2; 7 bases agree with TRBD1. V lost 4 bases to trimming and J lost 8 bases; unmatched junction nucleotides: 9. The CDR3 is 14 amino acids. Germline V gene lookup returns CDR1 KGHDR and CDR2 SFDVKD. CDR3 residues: CATSDSDRVGGYTF. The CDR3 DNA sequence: TGTGCCACCAGTGACTCTGACAGGGTTGGCGGCTACACCTTC.

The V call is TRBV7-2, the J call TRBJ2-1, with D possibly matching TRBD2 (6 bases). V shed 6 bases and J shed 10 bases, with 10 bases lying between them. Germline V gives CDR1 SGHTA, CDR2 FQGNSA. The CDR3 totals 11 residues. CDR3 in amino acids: CASRLGREQFF. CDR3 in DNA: TGTGCCAGCAGACTGGGGAGGGAGCAGTTCTTC.

The chain's CDR3 is CASRPDRGQVLYNSPLHF. The CDR3 DNA is TGTGCCAGCAGGCCGGACAGGGGTCAAGTCCTCTATAATTCACCCCTCCACTTT. The chain is built from TRBV5-6 and TRBJ1-6, with 9 bases that match TRBD1. The CDR3 length is 18 residues. Germline V gives CDR1 SGHDT, CDR2 YYEEEE. Trimming took 5 bases from V and 3 from J; bases not matched to a gene: 12. The variable domain in full, with the rest retrieved from reference TRBV5-6 and TRBJ1-6, is DAGVTQSPTHLIKTRGQQVTLRCSPKSGHDTVSWYQQALGQGPQFIFQYYEEEERQRGNFPDRFSGHQFPNYSSELNVNALLLGDSALYLCASRPDRGQVLYNSPLHFGNGTRLTVT.

The CDR3 nucleotides are TGTGCCAGCAGCTTAACCCCGGAGGGAAACTATGGCTACACCTTC. Residues: CASSLTPEGNYGYTF. The chain recombines TRBV7-3 with TRBJ1-2; D gene ambiguous. Trimming took off 0 bases at V and 2 bases at J, with 10 bases between the two ends. Germline-derived CDR1 and CDR2 are SGHTA and FQGTGA. The CDR3 is made up of 15 amino acids.

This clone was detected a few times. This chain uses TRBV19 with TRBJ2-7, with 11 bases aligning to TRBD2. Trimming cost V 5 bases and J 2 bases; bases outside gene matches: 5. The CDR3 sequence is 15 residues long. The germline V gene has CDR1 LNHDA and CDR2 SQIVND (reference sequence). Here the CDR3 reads CASSVTSGATYEQYF. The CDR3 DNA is TGTGCCAGTAGTGTGACTAGCGGGGCAACCTACGAGCAGTACTTC. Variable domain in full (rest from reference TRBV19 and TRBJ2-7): DGGITQSPKYLFRKEGQNVTLSCEQNLNHDAMYWYRQDPGQGLRLIYYSQIVNDFQKGDIAEGYSVSREKKESFPLTVTSAQKNPTAFYLCASSVTSGATYEQYFGPGTRLTVT.

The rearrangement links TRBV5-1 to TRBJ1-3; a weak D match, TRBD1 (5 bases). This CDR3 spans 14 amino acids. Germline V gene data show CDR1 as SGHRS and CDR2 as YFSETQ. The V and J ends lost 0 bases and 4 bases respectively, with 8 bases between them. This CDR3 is CASSLEGSGNTIYF. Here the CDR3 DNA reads TGCGCCAGCAGCTTGGAGGGGTCAGGAAACACCATATATTTT.

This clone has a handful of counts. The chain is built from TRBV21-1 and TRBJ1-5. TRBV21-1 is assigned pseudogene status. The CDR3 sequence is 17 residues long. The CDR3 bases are TGTGCCAGCAGCAAAGTGTGGGGAGGAGATAGCAATCAGCCCCAGCATTTT. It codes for CASSKVWGGDSNQPQHF.